Shown below are 32 T cell receptor beta chains from a single sample sequenced in a study of read filtering for tumor transcriptome and immune sequencing. From about 400 ng of RNA, a library with molecular barcoded alpha/delta and beta/gamma adaptors was made. TCRdb fed the reads into MiXCR, producing one record per CDR3 protein. The repertoire consists of 60,000 to 80,000 distinct CDR3 sequences, with around 13% occurring once and the leading ten covering about 42%. The sequenced sample consisted of a population of CD138-negative cells sorted from bone marrow. The receptors were sampled from a donor aged 40 or over with multiple myeloma.

In the case of this clonotype: This may come from a read error, since a much larger clone is one base off. The CDR3 end shows no conserved phenylalanine or tryptophan, and so a read error is likely. The chain recombines TRBV6-1 with TRBJ2-3; D ambiguous. Germline V gives CDR1 MNHNS, CDR2 SASEGT. The CDR3 has 12 residues. Trimming took 5 bases from V and 9 from J, leaving 12 bases between them. The chain's CDR3 is CASSTDIRTQYL. In DNA, the CDR3 is TGTGCCAGCAGTACAGATATCCGAACGCAGTATCTT.

This clonotype has only a few counts. V gene TRBV29-1 combines with J gene TRBJ1-1, with TRBD1 identical over 10 bases. The germline gives CDR1 SQVTM, CDR2 ANQGSEA. CDR3 length equals 15 residues. V dropped 3 bases and J dropped 0; count of bases not matched to a gene: 4. This chain's CDR3 is CSVERDRGMNTEAFF. The DNA for the CDR3 is TGCAGCGTTGAGCGGGACAGGGGAATGAACACTGAAGCTTTCTTT.

At least ten counts were recorded for this clonotype. The chain carries TRBV4-3 and TRBJ2-3; D may correspond to TRBD1 or TRBD2 (5 bases each). The V end lost 0 bases, the J end lost 6 bases, and 16 bases lay between the germline ends. Germline CDR1 and CDR2: LGHNA and YSLEER. This CDR3 comprises 16 residues. The CDR3: CASSQDGRGDEDTQYF. Written as DNA, the CDR3 is TGCGCCAGCAGCCAAGATGGCCGAGGGGATGAGGATACGCAGTATTTT.

This clonotype has a count of ten or more. The chain combines TRBV29-1 with TRBJ1-1, with unresolved D. This CDR3 is built from 10 residues. From germline, CDR1 is SQVTM and CDR2 ANQGSEA. V gave up 6 bases and J gave up 10 bases, with 12 bases separating them. CDR3 loop: CSVGMVSAFF. CDR3 sequence (DNA): TGCAGCGTAGGAATGGTATCAGCTTTCTTT.

In this sample, this clonotype turned up a few times. This chain uses TRBV19 with TRBJ2-2; TRBD1 matches at 9 bases. V lost 3 bases, J lost 0 bases, and 8 bases stayed unmatched. CDR3 size: 18 residues. Germline V gene data show CDR1 as LNHDA and CDR2 as SQIVND (reference sequence). The CDR3 coding sequence is TGTGCCAGTAGTATCGGGACAGGGAAGAGTCCGAACACCGGGGAGCTGTTTTTT. Its protein product is CASSIGTGKSPNTGELFF.

The sample holds a few counts of this clonotype. The V gene is TRBV29-1, the J gene TRBJ1-1; no firm D call. V was trimmed by 2 bases and J by 5 bases, leaving 6 bases between them. The CDR3 totals 11 residues. CDR1 and CDR2 from the germline V gene are SQVTM and ANQGSEA. The CDR3 reads CSVEFRTEAFF. The DNA of the CDR3 is TGCAGCGTTGAATTCCGTACTGAAGCTTTCTTT.

This clonotype showed up many times. The J gene is TRBJ2-2, the V gene TRBV7-2; 12 bases agree with TRBD2. The CDR3 is made up of 17 amino acids. V lost 3 bases and J lost 4; bases outside the gene matches: 6. Germline V gives CDR1 SGHTA, CDR2 FQGNSA. The CDR3: CASSLVTSGRLTGELFF. CDR3 DNA: TGTGCCAGCAGCTTGGTAACTAGCGGGAGGCTCACCGGGGAGCTGTTTTTT.

This clonotype occurred many times. The rearrangement links TRBV20-1 to TRBJ1-1; the D is unclear. The CDR3 sequence is 12 residues long. V was clipped by 5 bases and J by 3 bases, with 10 bases between them. Germline CDR1 reads DFQATT; CDR2 reads SNEGSKA (reference sequence). The CDR3 region has the DNA TGCAGTGCTCTGGGGTTGGACACTGAAGCTTTCTTT. This sequence encodes CSALGLDTEAFF.

This chain joins TRBV28 and TRBJ2-2; 10 nucleotides align to TRBD1. Germline loops: CDR1 MDHEN, CDR2 SYDVKM. CDR3 length: 15 amino acids. The V and J ends lost 6 bases and 7 bases, in that order; junction bases with no gene match: 8. The CDR3 here is CASSTGTGVIGELFF. The DNA for the CDR3 is TGTGCCAGCAGCACCGGGACAGGGGTTATCGGGGAGCTGTTTTTT.

The chain joins TRBV20-1 to TRBJ1-5; D is unresolved. Trimming took off 3 bases at V and 2 bases at J, with 14 bases between the two ends. Looked up from germline, CDR1 is DFQATT and CDR2 is SNEGSKA (reference sequence). The CDR3 is 15 residues long. The CDR3, as DNA: TGCAGTGCTAGCCGGGATTTTGCGGGCAATCAGCCCCAGCATTTT. Encoded protein: CSASRDFAGNQPQHF.

This clonotype came up many times. The J gene is TRBJ1-5, the V gene TRBV3-1; D is unclear. V lost 1 base to trimming and J lost 1 base, with 8 bases between them. Germline V lookup: CDR1 LGHDT, CDR2 YNNKEL (reference sequence). The CDR3 extends over 15 amino acids. The CDR3 nucleotides read TGTGCCAGCAGCCAAGGAGTCCAGAGCAATCAGCCCCAGCATTTT. Protein sequence: CASSQGVQSNQPQHF.

The rearrangement uses TRBV2 and TRBJ2-5, with D unclear. This CDR3 is built from 13 residues. The V end lost 1 base, the J end lost 6 bases, and 9 bases lay between the germline ends. Germline CDR1 and CDR2: SNHLY and FYNNEI. This CDR3 is CASSEEIGKTQYF. CDR3 coding DNA: TGTGCCAGCAGTGAAGAGATCGGAAAGACCCAGTACTTC. The whole variable domain, remainder taken from reference TRBV2 and TRBJ2-5, is EPEVTQTPSHQVTQMGQEVILRCVPISNHLYFYWYRQILGQKVEFLVSFYNNEISEKSEIFDDQFSVERPDGSNFTLKIRSTKLEDSAMYFCASSEEIGKTQYFGPGTRLLVL.

A few counts support this clonotype. The CDR3 DNA sequence: TGTGCCAGCAGTCTAAAACCGGGACAGCCTAATCAGCCCCAGCATTTT. Translation: CASSLKPGQPNQPQHF. V and J are TRBV28 and TRBJ1-5; 7 nucleotides match TRBD1. V gave up 5 bases and J gave up 4 bases; unmatched junction bases: 11. The CDR3 is made up of 16 amino acids. Germline V gives CDR1 MDHEN, CDR2 SYDVKM.

The gene calls are TRBV30 and TRBJ2-7; 10 bases align to TRBD1. J was trimmed by 2 bases and V by 1 base; bases with no gene match: 2. The CDR3 is made up of 14 amino acids. Looked up from germline, CDR1 is GTSNPN and CDR2 is SVGIG (reference sequence). In DNA form, the CDR3 reads TGTGCCTGGAGTGGAGGGACAGGGGCCTACGAGCAGTACTTC. This codes for CAWSGGTGAYEQYF.

Comment on this clonotype: As the CDR3 is not closed by the conserved phenylalanine or tryptophan, this likely results from a read error. The V and J genes are TRBV30 and TRBJ2-2; 10 bases are shared with TRBD2. Germline V gene data show CDR1 as GTSNPN and CDR2 as SVGIG (reference sequence). V shed 2 bases, J shed 5 bases, and the junction held 5 bases outside the gene matches. This CDR3 is 15 amino acids long. CDR3 sequence: CAWSSLAGATGELFS. The CDR3 DNA reads as TGTGCCTGGAGTTCCCTAGCGGGAGCTACCGGGGAGCTGTTTTCT.

This clonotype appeared many times. The V and J genes are TRBV27 and TRBJ1-2; 7 bases match TRBD1. J lost 7 bases, V lost 3 bases, and 5 bases had no gene match. The V gene's germline CDR1 is MNHEY and CDR2 SMNVEV (reference sequence). The CDR3 sequence is 13 residues long. This CDR3 reads CASSFEGARGYTF. CDR3 in DNA: TGTGCCAGCAGTTTTGAGGGGGCGCGTGGCTACACCTTC.

There are many counts of this clonotype. The chain employs TRBV30 and TRBJ1-5, with 9 bases aligning to TRBD1. The CDR3 runs to 18 residues. Germline V lookup: CDR1 GTSNPN, CDR2 SVGIG (reference sequence). V gave up 2 bases and J gave up 1 base; unmatched junction bases: 12. CDR3 in DNA: TGTGCCTGGAGTCCCGGGACAGGGCTTGGTTGGAGCAATCAGCCCCAGCATTTT. Its translation is CAWSPGTGLGWSNQPQHF.

This clonotype occurred many times. The chain uses TRBV19 and TRBJ2-3, with TRBD1 matching over 7 bases. The CDR3 runs to 15 residues. Looked up from germline, CDR1 is LNHDA and CDR2 is SQIVND (reference sequence). V lost 4 bases to trimming and J lost 0 bases; unmatched junction nucleotides: 4. CDR3: CASSNRGSSTDTQYF. The CDR3 nucleotides are TGTGCCAGTAGTAACAGGGGCAGTAGCACAGATACGCAGTATTTT. Full variable domain (missing parts from reference TRBV19 and TRBJ2-3): DGGITQSPKYLFRKEGQNVTLSCEQNLNHDAMYWYRQDPGQGLRLIYYSQIVNDFQKGDIAEGYSVSREKKESFPLTVTSAQKNPTAFYLCASSNRGSSTDTQYFGPGTRLTVL.

This clonotype was found a few times. The chain employs TRBV7-3 and TRBJ1-1, with TRBD1 as a possible D gene (6 bases). Germline V gene lookup returns CDR1 SGHTA and CDR2 FQGTGA. This CDR3 has 14 amino acids. The V end was cut by 4 bases, the J end by 1 base, with 10 bases between. This CDR3 reads CASSYGQKNTEAFF. Written as DNA, the CDR3 is TGTGCCAGCAGCTACGGACAGAAGAACACTGAAGCTTTCTTT.

This clonotype was observed at least ten times. V usage is TRBV27 and J usage is TRBJ2-2, with D hard to call. CDR1 and CDR2 from the germline V gene are MNHEY and SMNVEV (reference sequence). This CDR3 has 13 residues. Between the trimmed V and J ends, which lost 5 bases and 7 bases, there was a span of 11 bases. The CDR3 sequence is CASSTEMGGELFF. The CDR3 DNA is TGTGCCAGCAGTACTGAAATGGGCGGGGAGCTGTTTTTT.

In this sample, this clonotype turned up many times. This chain links TRBV11-1 with TRBJ2-2, with 10 positions matching TRBD2. The CDR3 has 18 residues. CDR1 and CDR2 (germline): SGHAT, FQDESV (reference sequence). V shed 3 bases, J shed 4 bases, and the junction held 11 bases outside the gene matches. Here the CDR3 DNA reads TGTGCCAGCAGCTTGACGGGCAGCGGGAGGGCCGGCACCGGGGAGCTGTTTTTT. Its protein is CASSLTGSGRAGTGELFF.

This clonotype has at least ten counts. V is TRBV20-1 and J is TRBJ2-2, with D hard to call. Between the trimmed V and J ends, which lost 2 bases and 5 bases, there was a span of 3 bases. The length of the CDR3 is 11 residues. Germline V CDR1 and CDR2: DFQATT, SNEGSKA (reference sequence). The CDR3 loop reads CSARRTGELFF. DNA of the CDR3: TGCAGTGCTAGACGGACCGGGGAGCTGTTTTTT.

The CDR3 DNA reads TGTGCCAGCACCCACAGCGGGGTCCGACAGAACAGTGAGCAGTTCTTC. This sequence encodes CASTHSGVRQNSEQFF. The V call is TRBV6-1, the J call TRBJ2-1, with 7 bases aligning to TRBD2. The CDR3 is 16 amino acids. Trimming took 7 bases from V and 9 from J; bases not matched to a gene: 18. Germline V gives CDR1 MNHNS, CDR2 SASEGT.

Ten or more counts support this clonotype. The chain is built from TRBV11-2 and TRBJ1-1; D possibly corresponds to TRBD1 (6 bases). Trimming left V 1 base short and J 4 bases short, with 16 bases between. The germline CDR1 and CDR2 sequences are SGHAT and FQNNGV. This CDR3 comprises 16 residues. In DNA, the CDR3 is TGTGCCAGCAGCTTAGCGCCACAGGGAGTGGGCACTGAAGCTTTCTTT. It translates to CASSLAPQGVGTEAFF.

This clonotype was recorded many times. V and J are TRBV15 and TRBJ1-6; D call uncertain. With 0 bases removed from V and 5 bases from J, the gap between germline ends came to 5 bases. Germline V lookup: CDR1 LNHNV, CDR2 YYDKDF (reference sequence). The CDR3 runs to 14 residues. The CDR3 is CATSREGNNSPLHF. DNA for the CDR3: TGTGCCACCAGCAGAGAAGGGAATAATTCACCCCTCCACTTT.

This clonotype was seen only once. Since a much larger clone is just one base distant, this may be a read error. The chain carries TRBV7-2 and TRBJ2-3; 15 nucleotides agree with TRBD2. The V and J ends lost 2 bases and 3 bases, in that order; junction bases with no gene match: 21. The CDR3 contains 23 residues. Germline CDR1 reads SGHTA; CDR2 reads FQGNSA. This chain's CDR3 is CTSSLSPRTSGRAHDRRTDTQYF. The DNA for the CDR3 is TGTACCAGCAGCTTAAGCCCCAGGACTAGCGGGAGGGCCCACGATCGGAGGACAGATACGCAGTATTTT.

This clonotype has a count of ten or more. V is TRBV13 and J is TRBJ2-3, with a possible D match to TRBD2 (6 bases). CDR1 and CDR2 (germline): PRHDT, FYEKMQ (reference sequence). Trimming left V 8 bases short and J 1 base short, with 13 bases between. The CDR3 is 14 residues long. The CDR3 DNA follows: TGTGCCAGCCGAGATAGCGGCGGCACAGATACGCAGTATTTT. Protein sequence: CASRDSGGTDTQYF.

This clonotype was counted many times. The chain uses TRBV28 and TRBJ1-5; TRBD1 matches at 8 bases. The CDR3 covers 16 residues. CDR1 MDHEN and CDR2 SYDVKM come from the germline V gene. V gave up 6 bases and J gave up 3 bases; unmatched junction bases: 10. The chain's CDR3 is CASSLGQGRNNQPQHF. The CDR3, as DNA: TGTGCCAGCAGCCTCGGACAGGGAAGAAACAATCAGCCCCAGCATTTT.

This clonotype has at least ten counts. The gene calls are TRBV6-5 and TRBJ2-1; 12 bases line up with TRBD2. The CDR3 is 15 residues long. The germline CDR1 and CDR2 sequences are MNHEY and SVGAGI. V shed 2 bases, J shed 9 bases, and the junction held 5 bases outside the gene matches. CDR3 sequence: CASSYQLAGGGEQFF. CDR3 sequence (DNA): TGTGCCAGCAGTTACCAACTAGCGGGAGGTGGTGAGCAGTTCTTC.

This clonotype was detected a few times. V is TRBV11-2 and J is TRBJ2-3; D is unresolved. Germline V gene data show CDR1 as SGHAT and CDR2 as FQNNGV. This CDR3 has 14 amino acids. Trimming left V 1 base short and J 5 bases short, with 10 bases between. CDR3 in amino acids: CASSLAQTGDTQYF. For the CDR3, the DNA is TGTGCCAGCAGCTTAGCCCAAACTGGAGATACGCAGTATTTT.

This clonotype was seen ten or more times. The chain uses TRBV27 and TRBJ2-5; TRBD2 matches at 11 bases. V dropped 3 bases and J dropped 4; count of bases not matched to a gene: 4. The germline gives CDR1 MNHEY, CDR2 SMNVEV (reference sequence). The CDR3 contains 15 residues. The CDR3 sequence: CASSFSGRDGETQYF. The CDR3 DNA is TGTGCCAGCAGTTTTAGCGGGAGGGACGGAGAGACCCAGTACTTC.

This clonotype was detected only a few times. A much larger clonotype is one base distant, so this may be a read error. The V and J genes are TRBV29-1 and TRBJ1-5; possible D gene TRBD1, 5 bases. Trimming cost V 4 bases and J 9 bases, with 19 bases left between them. The CDR3 contains 14 residues. Germline assignment: CDR1 SQVTM and CDR2 ANQGSEA. The CDR3 nucleotides are TGCAGCGTTGCGGGGCTCCAACCTGATCCGCCCCAGCATTTT. Its translation: CSVAGLQPDPPQHF.